Detailed here is one T cell receptor beta chain. Both TCRalpha and TCRbeta chains were reverse transcribed with V-gene-specific primers. A constant-region primer paired with the V-primer adapter amplified TCRs over about 19 PCR cycles. TCRdb called the reads again in MiXCR, with one record for every CDR3 protein. Seen here are about 64,000 distinct CDR3 sequences, roughly 29% observed once, and the top ten hold about 7%. Per the germline V gene, CDR1 is SGHTA and CDR2 is FQGNSA. This CDR3 has 15 amino acids. Trimming shortened V by 5 bases and J by 2 bases, and 10 bases separated the two germline ends. The time point denotes: before trial treatment. These data belong to a study of low-dose radiotherapy and immunotherapy resistance in tumors. Whole-study context: Cohort 1 received 0.5 Gy per fraction every 2 weeks, totaling 6.5 Gy.

Source: PBMCs, taken before treatment. The rearrangement joins TRBV7-2 to TRBJ2-6; D remains unclear. This clonotype was sampled from a male donor with rectosigmoid adenocarcinoma. The CDR3 DNA sequence: TGTGCCAGCAGCACCGGTGGGGCTGGGGCCAACGTCCTGACTTTC. As protein: CASSTGGAGANVLTF.